This is a list of T cell receptor beta chains from one sample in a study of T cells in localized non-small cell lung cancer. The repertoire was sequenced with immunoSEQ multiplex PCR; TCRdb's copy has only in-frame clones and lacks some. This table holds 20,000 to 25,000 clones, less than 85% found once. This specimen was peripheral blood, taken before any cancer treatment. Receptors were obtained from a man between 40 and 75 years old with stage I lung adenocarcinoma. Both conserved end residues are part of each CDR3. D genes are given only for firm matches. The size of a clone is reported for some rows only, either as once, few or many, or as a class for expanded clones.

NA TRBD2 TRBJ2-1 TRBV9 CASSVEGLAREGEQFF TGTGCCAGCAGCGTAGAGGGACTAGCGAGGGAGGGTGAGCAGTTCTTC
NA TRBD2 TRBJ2-3 TRBV7-8 CASSFLQTSGGDPSTDTQYF TGTGCCAGCAGCTTCCTCCAGACTAGCGGGGGGGACCCTAGCACAGATACGCAGTATTTT
NA TRBD1 TRBJ2-5 TRBV2 CASRADRTQTQYF TGTGCCAGCAGGGCGGACAGGACCCAGACCCAGTACTTC
NA TRBD1 TRBJ1-2 TRBV5-6 CASDDLQGPSNYGYTF TGTGCCAGCGACGACCTACAGGGGCCGTCTAACTATGGCTACACCTTC
NA NA TRBJ2-3 TRBV6-5 CASRPQGSTDTQYF TGTGCCAGCAGACCACAGGGAAGCACAGATACGCAGTATTTT
NA NA TRBJ2-5 TRBV7-2 CASSEEMGRETQYF TGTGCCAGCAGCGAGGAGATGGGGCGGGAGACCCAGTACTTC
few NA TRBJ1-3 TRBV7-9 CASSFTGRRNTIYF TGTGCCAGCAGCTTTACGGGCCGCAGAAACACCATATATTTT
NA NA TRBJ1-2 TRBV25-1 CASSESKAGYTF TGTGCCAGCAGTGAATCGAAGGCTGGCTACACCTTC
NA NA TRBJ1-1 TRBV7-9 CASSSPEYIEAFF TGTGCCAGCAGCTCCCCGGAGTACATTGAAGCTTTCTTT
NA NA TRBJ2-2 TRBV7-9 CASSPTSWTANTGELFF TGTGCCAGCAGCCCTACTTCATGGACAGCGAACACCGGGGAGCTGTTTTTT
NA NA TRBJ2-1 TRBV28 CASMGSYNEQFF TGTGCCAGCATGGGCAGTTACAATGAGCAGTTCTTC
NA NA TRBJ2-3 TRBV15 CATSRDLWGSTDTQYF TGTGCCACCAGCAGAGATCTCTGGGGTAGCACAGATACGCAGTATTTT
NA TRBD1 TRBJ2-5 TRBV7-3 CASSLTRDRGGETQYF TGTGCCAGCAGCTTAACGAGGGACAGGGGCGGAGAGACCCAGTACTTC
NA NA TRBJ1-5 TRBV6-1 CASSEEVGAFNQPQHF TGTGCCAGCAGTGAAGAGGTAGGGGCCTTCAATCAGCCCCAGCATTTT
NA NA TRBJ2-2 TRBV29-1 CSVDLQNTGELFF TGCAGCGTTGATCTTCAGAACACCGGGGAGCTGTTTTTT
NA NA TRBJ1-5 TRBV6-6 CASSYRVDWGPQHF TGTGCCAGCAGTTACCGGGTAGACTGGGGGCCCCAGCATTTT
NA TRBD1 TRBJ1-1 TRBV4-1 CASSHPGQGRIEAFF TGCGCCAGCAGCCATCCCGGACAGGGCCGAATTGAAGCTTTCTTT
NA NA TRBJ2-4 TRBV5-1 CASSLDNSKNIQYF TGCGCCAGCAGCTTGGACAATTCCAAAAACATTCAGTACTTC
NA NA TRBJ2-1 TRBV7-2 CASRITGENEQFF TGTGCCAGCAGAATAACGGGGGAGAATGAGCAGTTCTTC
NA NA TRBJ2-7 TRBV28 CASSRAGSYEQYF TGTGCCAGCAGTCGGGCGGGGTCCTACGAGCAGTACTTC
NA TRBD2 TRBJ2-3 TRBV4-3 CASSQEPPGLAGDTQYF TGCGCCAGCAGCCAAGAGCCTCCAGGACTAGCGGGAGATACGCAGTATTTT
NA NA TRBJ2-2 TRBV5-6 CASSLSGQYTGELFF TGTGCCAGCAGCTTGTCGGGACAATACACCGGGGAGCTGTTTTTT
NA NA TRBJ2-1 TRBV7-2 CASSLSFGPPSSYNEQFF TGTGCCAGCAGCTTATCCTTCGGACCCCCAAGCTCCTACAATGAGCAGTTCTTC
NA NA TRBJ1-2 TRBV21-1 CASSILSGTEIRYGYTF TGTGCCAGCAGCATCCTATCCGGGACGGAGATACGCTATGGCTACACCTTC
NA NA TRBJ1-5 TRBV28 CASRGQVNQPQHF TGTGCCAGCAGGGGGCAAGTCAATCAGCCCCAGCATTTT
few TRBD1 TRBJ1-2 TRBV27 CASRTGDRPGYTF TGTGCCAGCCGGACAGGGGATCGACCTGGCTACACCTTC
NA NA TRBJ1-2 TRBV5-4 CASSSGPANLRGYTF TGTGCCAGCAGTTCCGGACCCGCGAACTTAAGGGGCTACACCTTC
NA NA TRBJ2-3 TRBV2 CASQEYTDTQYF TGTGCCAGCCAAGAGTACACAGATACGCAGTATTTT
medium-sized NA TRBJ2-5 TRBV29-1 CSVGLGETQYF TGCAGCGTTGGACTTGGGGAGACCCAGTACTTC
NA NA TRBJ1-1 TRBV2 CASDGGGTEAFF TGTGCCAGCGATGGAGGGGGCACTGAAGCTTTCTTT
NA NA TRBJ1-6 TRBV7-2 CASSLRRGSPLHF TGTGCCAGCAGCTTACGGAGGGGATCACCCCTCCACTTT
NA NA TRBJ2-7 TRBV4-3 CASSQDTRKVQYF TGCGCCAGCAGCCAAGATACCAGGAAAGTGCAGTACTTC
NA NA TRBJ2-1 TRBV27 CASSLDDYNEQFF TGTGCCAGCAGTTTGGACGACTACAATGAGCAGTTCTTC
NA NA TRBJ2-7 TRBV6-5 CASRHPEGGSYEQYF TGTGCCAGCAGGCACCCCGAGGGGGGCTCCTACGAGCAGTACTTC
NA NA TRBJ2-3 TRBV18 CASSPRRTSTDTQYF TGTGCCAGCTCACCACGTAGGACTAGCACAGATACGCAGTATTTT
NA NA TRBJ2-3 TRBV7-8 CASSFDRTDTQYF TGTGCCAGCAGCTTTGATCGCACAGATACGCAGTATTTT